This T cell receptor (beta chain) was sequenced during a study of patients and donors after allogeneic stem cell transplantation. J was trimmed by 4 bases and V by 6 bases; bases with no gene match: 12. The CDR3 loop spans 17 amino acids. Germline CDR1 and CDR2: ENHRY and SYGVKD. MiXCR, applied by TCRdb to the RT-PCR reads, yields one record per CDR3 protein. The data contain tens of thousands of distinct CDR3 sequences, roughly 4.9% of them singletons. V usage is TRBV10-3 and J usage is TRBJ2-2; 9 bases map to TRBD1. The receptor's source is a human donor who was either an allogeneic HSCT recipient or a stem cell or donor lymphocyte infusion donor (not recorded which). It is not recorded whose cells these are; they may come from a transplant donor. The sample was blood, either unsorted or a sorted T cell fraction (not recorded which). CDR3 sequence (DNA): TGTGCCATCAGCACCGGGACAGGGAACGTGGTCACCGGGGAGCTGTTTTTT. Protein product: CAISTGTGNVVTGELFF.